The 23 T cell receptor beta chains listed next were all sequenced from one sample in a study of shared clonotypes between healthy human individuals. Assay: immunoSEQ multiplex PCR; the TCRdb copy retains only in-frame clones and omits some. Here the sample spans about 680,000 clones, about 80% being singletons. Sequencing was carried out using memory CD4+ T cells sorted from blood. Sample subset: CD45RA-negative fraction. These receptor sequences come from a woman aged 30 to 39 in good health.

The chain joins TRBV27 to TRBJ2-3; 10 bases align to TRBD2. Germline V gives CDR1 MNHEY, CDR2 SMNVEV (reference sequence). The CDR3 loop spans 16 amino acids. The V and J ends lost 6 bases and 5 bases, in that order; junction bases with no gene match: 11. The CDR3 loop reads CASSSRVLAGVDTQYF. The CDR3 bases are TGTGCCAGCAGCAGTAGGGTGCTAGCGGGAGTAGATACGCAGTATTTT.

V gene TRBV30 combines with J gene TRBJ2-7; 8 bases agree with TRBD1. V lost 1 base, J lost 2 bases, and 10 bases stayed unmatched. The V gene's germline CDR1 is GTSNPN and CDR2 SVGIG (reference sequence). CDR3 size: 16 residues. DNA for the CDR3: TGTGCCTGGAGTGACCTTGGACAGGGACACACCTACGAGCAGTACTTC. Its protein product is CAWSDLGQGHTYEQYF. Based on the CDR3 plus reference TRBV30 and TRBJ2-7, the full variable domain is SQTIHQWPATLVQPVGSPLSLECTVEGTSNPNLYWYRQAAGRGLQLLFYSVGIGQISSEVPQNLSASRPQDRQFILSSKKLLLSDSGFYLCAWSDLGQGHTYEQYFGPGTRLTVT.

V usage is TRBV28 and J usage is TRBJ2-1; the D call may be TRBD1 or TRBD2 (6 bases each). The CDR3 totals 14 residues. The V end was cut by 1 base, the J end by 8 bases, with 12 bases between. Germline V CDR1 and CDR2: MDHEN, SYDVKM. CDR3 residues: CASSLSGARHEQFF. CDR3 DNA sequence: TGTGCCAGCAGTTTATCGGGGGCCCGGCATGAGCAGTTCTTC.

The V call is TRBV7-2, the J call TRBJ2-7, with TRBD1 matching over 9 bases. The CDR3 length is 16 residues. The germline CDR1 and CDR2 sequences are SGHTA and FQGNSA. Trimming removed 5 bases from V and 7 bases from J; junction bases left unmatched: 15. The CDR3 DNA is TGTGCCAGCAGCCGTAAGACAACAGGGGGCGCGGGGGAGCAGTACTTC. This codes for CASSRKTTGGAGEQYF.

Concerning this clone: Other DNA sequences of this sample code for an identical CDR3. The CDR3 loop is CASSQGLGETQYF. The CDR3 DNA reads as TGTGCCAGCAGCCAAGGTCTGGGGGAGACCCAGTACTTC. The V and J genes are TRBV14 and TRBJ2-5; D not certain. Germline lookup yields CDR1 SGHDN and CDR2 FVKESK. Between the trimmed V and J ends, which lost 1 base and 5 bases, there was a span of 8 bases. The CDR3 spans 13 residues.

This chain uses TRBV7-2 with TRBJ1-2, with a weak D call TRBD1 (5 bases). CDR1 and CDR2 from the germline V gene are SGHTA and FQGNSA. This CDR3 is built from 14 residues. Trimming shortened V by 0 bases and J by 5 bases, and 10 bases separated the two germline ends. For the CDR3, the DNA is TGTGCCAGCAGCTTAGCCGGGACGGGTTATGGCTACACCTTC. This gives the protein CASSLAGTGYGYTF.

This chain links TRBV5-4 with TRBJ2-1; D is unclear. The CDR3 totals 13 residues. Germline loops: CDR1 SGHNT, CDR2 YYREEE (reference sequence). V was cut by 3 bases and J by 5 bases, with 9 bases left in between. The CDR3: CASSSDWDNEQFF. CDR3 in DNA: TGTGCCAGCAGCTCCGACTGGGACAATGAGCAGTTCTTC.

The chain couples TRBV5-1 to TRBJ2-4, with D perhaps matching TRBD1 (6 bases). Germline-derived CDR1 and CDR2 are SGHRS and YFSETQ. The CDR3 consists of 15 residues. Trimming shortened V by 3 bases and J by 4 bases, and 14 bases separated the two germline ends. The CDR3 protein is CASSSGQTIKNIQYF. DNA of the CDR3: TGCGCCAGCAGCTCCGGACAGACGATAAAAAACATTCAGTACTTC.

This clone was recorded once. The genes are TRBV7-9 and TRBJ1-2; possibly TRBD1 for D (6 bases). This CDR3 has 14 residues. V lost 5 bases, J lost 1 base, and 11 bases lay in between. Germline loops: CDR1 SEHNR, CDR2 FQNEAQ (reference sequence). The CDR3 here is CASSPRDNNYGYTF. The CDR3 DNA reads TGTGCCAGCAGCCCCCGGGACAATAACTATGGCTACACCTTC.

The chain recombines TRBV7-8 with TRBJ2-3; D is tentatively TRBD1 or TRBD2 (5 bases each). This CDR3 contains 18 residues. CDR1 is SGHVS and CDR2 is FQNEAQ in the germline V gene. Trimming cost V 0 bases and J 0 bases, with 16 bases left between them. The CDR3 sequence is CASSLAPHEGSSTDTQYF. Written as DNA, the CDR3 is TGTGCCAGCAGCTTAGCCCCCCATGAGGGGTCTAGCACAGATACGCAGTATTTT.

The CDR3 sequence is CAISVGNEKLFF. The CDR3 region has the DNA TGTGCCATCAGTGTGGGGAATGAAAAACTGTTTTTT. The rearrangement joins TRBV10-3 to TRBJ1-4, with no clear D. The CDR3 has 12 amino acids. V was pared by 4 bases and J by 5 bases, with 5 bases between. Germline values: CDR1 ENHRY, CDR2 SYGVKD.

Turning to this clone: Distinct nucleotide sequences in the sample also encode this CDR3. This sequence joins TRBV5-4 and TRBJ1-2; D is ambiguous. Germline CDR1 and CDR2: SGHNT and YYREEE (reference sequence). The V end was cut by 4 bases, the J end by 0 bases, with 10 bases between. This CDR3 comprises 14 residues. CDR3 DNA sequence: TGTGCCAGCAGCACGGGCGGAGCTAACTATGGCTACACCTTC. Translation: CASSTGGANYGYTF.

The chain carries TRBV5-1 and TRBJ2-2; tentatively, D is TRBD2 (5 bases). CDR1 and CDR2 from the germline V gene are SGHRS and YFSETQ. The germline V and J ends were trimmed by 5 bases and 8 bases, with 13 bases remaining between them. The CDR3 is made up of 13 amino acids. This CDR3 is CASRGIVAGELFF. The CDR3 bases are TGCGCCAGCAGAGGTATCGTAGCGGGGGAGCTGTTTTTT.

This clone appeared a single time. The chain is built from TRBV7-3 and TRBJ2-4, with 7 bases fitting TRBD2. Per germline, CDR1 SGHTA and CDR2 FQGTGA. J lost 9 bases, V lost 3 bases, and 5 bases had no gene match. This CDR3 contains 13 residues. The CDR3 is CASSFATSSIQYF. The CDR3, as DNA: TGTGCCAGCAGCTTCGCGACTAGCTCCATTCAGTACTTC.

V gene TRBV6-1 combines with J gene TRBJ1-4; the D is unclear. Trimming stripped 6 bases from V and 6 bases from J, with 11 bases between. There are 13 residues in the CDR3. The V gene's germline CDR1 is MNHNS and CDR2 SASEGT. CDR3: CASSPRRDEKLFF. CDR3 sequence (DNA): TGTGCCAGCAGCCCCAGGAGGGATGAAAAACTGTTTTTT.

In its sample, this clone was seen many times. The CDR3 loop is CASSYSGAWDTEAFF. The CDR3 DNA follows: TGTGCCAGCAGTTACTCGGGGGCTTGGGACACTGAAGCTTTCTTT. This sequence joins TRBV6-5 and TRBJ1-1, with D perhaps matching TRBD1 (6 bases). The germline gives CDR1 MNHEY, CDR2 SVGAGI. Trimming took 0 bases from V and 3 from J, leaving 11 bases between them. This CDR3 comprises 15 residues.

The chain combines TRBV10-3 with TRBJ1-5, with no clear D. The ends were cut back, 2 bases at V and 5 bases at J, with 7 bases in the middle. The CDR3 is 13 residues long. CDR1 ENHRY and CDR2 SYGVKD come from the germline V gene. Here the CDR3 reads CAISEIGDQPQHF. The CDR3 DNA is TGTGCCATCAGTGAGATCGGAGATCAGCCCCAGCATTTT.

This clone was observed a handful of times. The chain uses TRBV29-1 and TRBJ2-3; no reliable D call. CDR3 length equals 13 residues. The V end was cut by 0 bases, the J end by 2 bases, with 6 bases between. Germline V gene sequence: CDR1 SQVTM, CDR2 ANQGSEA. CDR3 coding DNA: TGCAGCGTTGAAGAGGCCCACACAGATACGCAGTATTTT. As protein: CSVEEAHTDTQYF.

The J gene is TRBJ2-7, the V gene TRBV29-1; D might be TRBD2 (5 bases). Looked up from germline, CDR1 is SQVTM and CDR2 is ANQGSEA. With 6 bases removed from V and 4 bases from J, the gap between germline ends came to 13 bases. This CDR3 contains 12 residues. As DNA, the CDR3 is TGCAGCGTAAAAGGACTTTTATACGAGCAGTACTTC. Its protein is CSVKGLLYEQYF.

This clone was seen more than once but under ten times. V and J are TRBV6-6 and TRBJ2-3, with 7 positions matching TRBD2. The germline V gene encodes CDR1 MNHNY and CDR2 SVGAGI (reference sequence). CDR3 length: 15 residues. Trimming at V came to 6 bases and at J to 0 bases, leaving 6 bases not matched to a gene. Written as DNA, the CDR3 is TGTGCCAGCAGCCGGGAGGTGGTGAGCACAGATACGCAGTATTTT. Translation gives CASSREVVSTDTQYF.

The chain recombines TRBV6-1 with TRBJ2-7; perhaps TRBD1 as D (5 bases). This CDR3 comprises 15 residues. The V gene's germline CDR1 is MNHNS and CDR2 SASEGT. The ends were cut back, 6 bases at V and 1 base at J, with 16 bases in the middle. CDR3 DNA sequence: TGTGCCAGCAGGCCCCTGGGTCAGGGTTCCTACGAGCAGTACTTC. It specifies CASRPLGQGSYEQYF.

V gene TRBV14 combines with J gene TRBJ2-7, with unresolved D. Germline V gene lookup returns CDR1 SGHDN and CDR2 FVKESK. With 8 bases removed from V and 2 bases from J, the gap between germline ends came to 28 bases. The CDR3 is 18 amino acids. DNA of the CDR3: TGTGCCAGCCTGACCCCCCCTGGTGTTTATGTTCTGACCTACGAGCAGTACTTC. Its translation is CASLTPPGVYVLTYEQYF. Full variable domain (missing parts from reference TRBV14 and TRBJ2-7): EAGVTQFPSHSVIEKGQTVTLRCDPISGHDNLYWYRRVMGKEIKFLLHFVKESKQDESGMPNNRFLAERTGGTYSTLKVQPAELEDSGVYFCASLTPPGVYVLTYEQYFGPGTRLTVT.

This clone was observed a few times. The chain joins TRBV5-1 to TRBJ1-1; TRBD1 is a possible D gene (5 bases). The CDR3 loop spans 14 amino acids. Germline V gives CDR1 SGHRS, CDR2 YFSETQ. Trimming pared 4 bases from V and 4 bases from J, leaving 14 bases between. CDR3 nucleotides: TGCGCCAGCAGCACCCATTTAGACAGCACTGAAGCTTTCTTT. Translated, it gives CASSTHLDSTEAFF.